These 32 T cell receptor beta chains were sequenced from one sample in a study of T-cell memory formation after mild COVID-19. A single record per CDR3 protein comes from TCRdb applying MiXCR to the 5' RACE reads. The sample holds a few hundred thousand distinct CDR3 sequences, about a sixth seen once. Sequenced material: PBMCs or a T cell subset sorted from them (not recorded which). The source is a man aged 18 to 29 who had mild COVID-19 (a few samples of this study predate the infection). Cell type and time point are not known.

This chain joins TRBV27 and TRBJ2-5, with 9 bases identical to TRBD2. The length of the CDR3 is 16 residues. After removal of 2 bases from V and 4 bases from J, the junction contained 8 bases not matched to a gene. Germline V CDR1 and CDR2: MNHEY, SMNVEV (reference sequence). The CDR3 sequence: CASSLPRTSALETQYF. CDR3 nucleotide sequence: TGTGCCAGCAGTTTACCCCGGACTAGCGCTTTAGAGACCCAGTACTTC.

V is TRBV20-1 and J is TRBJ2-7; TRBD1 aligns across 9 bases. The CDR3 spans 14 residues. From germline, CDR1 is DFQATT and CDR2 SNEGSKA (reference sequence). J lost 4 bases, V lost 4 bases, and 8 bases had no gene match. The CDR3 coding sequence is TGCAGTGCTACTTCCACAGGGGGCAGGTACGAGCAGTACGTC. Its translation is CSATSTGGRYEQYV.

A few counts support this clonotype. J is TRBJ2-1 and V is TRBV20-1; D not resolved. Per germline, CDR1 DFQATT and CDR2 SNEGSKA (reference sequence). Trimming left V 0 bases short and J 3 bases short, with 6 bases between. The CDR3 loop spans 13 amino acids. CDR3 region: CSARDRNYNEQFF. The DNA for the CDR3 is TGCAGTGCTAGAGATAGGAACTACAATGAGCAGTTCTTC.

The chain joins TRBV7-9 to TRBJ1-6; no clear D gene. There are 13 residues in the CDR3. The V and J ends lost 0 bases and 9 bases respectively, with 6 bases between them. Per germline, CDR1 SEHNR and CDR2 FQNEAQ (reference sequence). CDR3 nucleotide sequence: TGTGCCAGCAGCTTAGCGGCAGGTTCACCCCTCCACTTT. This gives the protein CASSLAAGSPLHF.

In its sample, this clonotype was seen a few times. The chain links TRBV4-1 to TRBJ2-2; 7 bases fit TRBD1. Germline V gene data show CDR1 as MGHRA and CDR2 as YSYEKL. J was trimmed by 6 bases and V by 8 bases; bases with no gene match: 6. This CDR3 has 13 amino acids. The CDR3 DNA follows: TGCGCCAGCCGGGACAGAGAGGCCGGGGAGCTGTTTTTT. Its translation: CASRDREAGELFF.

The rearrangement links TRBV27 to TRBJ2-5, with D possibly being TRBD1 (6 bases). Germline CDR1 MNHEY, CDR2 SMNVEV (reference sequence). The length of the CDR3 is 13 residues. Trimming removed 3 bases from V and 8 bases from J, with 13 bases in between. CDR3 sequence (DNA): TGTGCCAGCAGTTTCGGGCAGGGGACAACCCAGTACTTC. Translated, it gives CASSFGQGTTQYF.

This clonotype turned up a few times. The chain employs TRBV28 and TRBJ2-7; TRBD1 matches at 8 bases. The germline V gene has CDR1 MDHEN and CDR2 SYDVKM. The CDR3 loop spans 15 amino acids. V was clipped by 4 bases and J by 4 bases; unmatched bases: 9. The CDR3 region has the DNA TGTGCCAGCAGTTCTGGACAGGGAGCGTCTTACGAGCAGTACGTC. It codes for CASSSGQGASYEQYV.

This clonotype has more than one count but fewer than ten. CDR3 nucleotide sequence: TGCAGTGCTAGAGATGACAGAAACACCGGGGAGCTGTTTTTT. Translation: CSARDDRNTGELFF. The chain combines TRBV20-1 with TRBJ2-2; perhaps TRBD1 as D (5 bases). V was cut by 0 bases and J by 2 bases, with 7 bases left in between. Looked up from germline, CDR1 is DFQATT and CDR2 is SNEGSKA (reference sequence). CDR3 size: 14 residues.

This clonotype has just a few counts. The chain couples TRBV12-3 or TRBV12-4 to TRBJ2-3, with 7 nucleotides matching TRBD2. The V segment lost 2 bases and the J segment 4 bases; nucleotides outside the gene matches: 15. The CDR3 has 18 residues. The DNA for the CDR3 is TGTGCCAGCAGTTTAAGAGGTTTAGCGGGCGGGTCCCCAGATACGCAGTATTTT. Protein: CASSLRGLAGGSPDTQYF.

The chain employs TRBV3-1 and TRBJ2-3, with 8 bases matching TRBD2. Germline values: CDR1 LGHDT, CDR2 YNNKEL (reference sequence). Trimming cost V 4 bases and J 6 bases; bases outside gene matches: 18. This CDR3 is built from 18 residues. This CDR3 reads CASSPTTVAGFEKDTQYF. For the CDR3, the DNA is TGTGCCAGCAGCCCAACCACTGTAGCGGGGTTTGAAAAGGATACGCAGTATTTT.

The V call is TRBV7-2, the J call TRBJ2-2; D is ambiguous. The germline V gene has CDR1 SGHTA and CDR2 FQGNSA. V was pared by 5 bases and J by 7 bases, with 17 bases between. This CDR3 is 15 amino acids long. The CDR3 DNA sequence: TGTGCCAGCAGCCTGATCCTAGGAACTGTCGGGGAGCTGTTTTTT. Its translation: CASSLILGTVGELFF.

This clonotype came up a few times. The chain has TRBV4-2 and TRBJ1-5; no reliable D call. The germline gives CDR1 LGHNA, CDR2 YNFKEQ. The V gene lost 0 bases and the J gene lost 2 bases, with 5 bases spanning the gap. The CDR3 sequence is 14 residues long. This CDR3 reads CASSQDFGNQPQHF. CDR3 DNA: TGTGCCAGCAGCCAAGATTTCGGCAATCAGCCCCAGCATTTT.

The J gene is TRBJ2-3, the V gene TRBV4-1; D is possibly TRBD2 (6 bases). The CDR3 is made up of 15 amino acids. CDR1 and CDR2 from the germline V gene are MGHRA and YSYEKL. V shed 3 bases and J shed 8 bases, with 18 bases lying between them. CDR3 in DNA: TGCGCCAGCAGCCAGCTCATCCCGGGACTGGGTACGCAGTATTTT. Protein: CASSQLIPGLGTQYF.

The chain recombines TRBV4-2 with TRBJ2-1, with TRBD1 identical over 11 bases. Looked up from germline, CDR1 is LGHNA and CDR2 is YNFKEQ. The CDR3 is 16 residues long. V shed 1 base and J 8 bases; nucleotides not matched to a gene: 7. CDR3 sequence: CASSQVGQGAGDEQFF. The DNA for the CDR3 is TGTGCCAGCAGCCAAGTCGGACAGGGGGCTGGAGATGAGCAGTTCTTC.

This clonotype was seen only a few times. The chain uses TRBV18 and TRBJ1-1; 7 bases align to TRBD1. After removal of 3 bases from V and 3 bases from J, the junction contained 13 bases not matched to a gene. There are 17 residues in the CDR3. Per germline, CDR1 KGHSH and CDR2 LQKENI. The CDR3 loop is CASSPVTYGQVHTEAFF. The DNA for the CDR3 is TGTGCCAGCTCACCGGTGACTTATGGACAGGTTCACACTGAAGCTTTCTTT.

CDR3 bases: TGCAGTGCTAGGGGGGGGGCTCTATACAATGAGCAGTTCTTC. This sequence encodes CSARGGALYNEQFF. This chain joins TRBV20-1 and TRBJ2-1; possibly TRBD2 for D (7 bases). Looked up from germline, CDR1 is DFQATT and CDR2 is SNEGSKA (reference sequence). V lost 3 bases and J lost 4, with 13 bases in between. The CDR3 is 14 amino acids.

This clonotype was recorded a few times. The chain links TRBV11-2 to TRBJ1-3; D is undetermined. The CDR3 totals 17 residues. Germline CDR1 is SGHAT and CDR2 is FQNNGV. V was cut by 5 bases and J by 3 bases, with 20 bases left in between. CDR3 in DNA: TGTGCCAGCAGCCCCCTCGGTGGGCGGGAGCTTGGAAACACCATATATTTT. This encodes CASSPLGGRELGNTIYF.

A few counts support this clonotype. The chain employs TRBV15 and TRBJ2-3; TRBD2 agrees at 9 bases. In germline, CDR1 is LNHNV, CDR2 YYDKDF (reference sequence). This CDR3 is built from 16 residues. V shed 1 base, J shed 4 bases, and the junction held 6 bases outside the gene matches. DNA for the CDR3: TGTGCCACCAGCAGAGTCTTGCGGGGGGGCTCAGATACGCAGTATTTT. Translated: CATSRVLRGGSDTQYF.

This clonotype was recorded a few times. As DNA, the CDR3 is TGCGCCAGCAGTACAGGGGATACTCAGCCCCAGCATTTT. This codes for CASSTGDTQPQHF. The chain uses TRBV10-2 and TRBJ1-5; 7 bases match TRBD1. V shed 5 bases, J shed 6 bases, and the junction held 4 bases outside the gene matches. This CDR3 is built from 13 residues. Germline values: CDR1 WSHSY, CDR2 SAAADI.

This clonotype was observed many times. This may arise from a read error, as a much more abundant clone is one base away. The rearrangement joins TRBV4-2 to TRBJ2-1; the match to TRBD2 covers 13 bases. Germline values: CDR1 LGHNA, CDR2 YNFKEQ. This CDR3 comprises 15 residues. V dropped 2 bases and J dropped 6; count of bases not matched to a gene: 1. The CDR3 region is CASSQTSGGANEQFF. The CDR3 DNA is TGTGCCAGCAGCCAAACTAGCGGGGGGGCCAATGAGCAGTTCTTC.

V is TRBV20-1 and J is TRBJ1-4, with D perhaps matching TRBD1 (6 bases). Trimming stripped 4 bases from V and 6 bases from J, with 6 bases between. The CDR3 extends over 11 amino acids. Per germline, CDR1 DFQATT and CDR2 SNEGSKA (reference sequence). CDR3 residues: CSANRDEKLFF. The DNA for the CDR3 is TGCAGTGCTAACAGGGATGAAAAACTGTTTTTT.

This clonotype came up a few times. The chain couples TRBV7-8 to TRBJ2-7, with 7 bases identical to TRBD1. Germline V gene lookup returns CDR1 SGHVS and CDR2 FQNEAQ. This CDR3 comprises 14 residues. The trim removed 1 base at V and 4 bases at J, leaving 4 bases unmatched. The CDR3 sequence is CASSLGPGQYEQYV. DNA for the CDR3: TGTGCCAGCAGCTTAGGGCCGGGACAGTACGAGCAGTACGTC.

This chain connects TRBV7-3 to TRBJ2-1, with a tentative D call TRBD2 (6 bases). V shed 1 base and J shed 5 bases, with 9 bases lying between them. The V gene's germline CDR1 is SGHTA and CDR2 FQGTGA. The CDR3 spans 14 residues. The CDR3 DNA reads TGTGCCAGCAGCTTAATTGGGACTGACAATGAGCAGTTCTTC. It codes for CASSLIGTDNEQFF.

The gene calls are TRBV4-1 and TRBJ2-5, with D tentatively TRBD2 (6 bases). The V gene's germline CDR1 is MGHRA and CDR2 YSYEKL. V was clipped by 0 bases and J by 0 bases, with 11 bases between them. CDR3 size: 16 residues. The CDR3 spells CASSQEGGTYQETQYF. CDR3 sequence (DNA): TGCGCCAGCAGCCAAGAGGGCGGGACCTACCAAGAGACCCAGTACTTC.

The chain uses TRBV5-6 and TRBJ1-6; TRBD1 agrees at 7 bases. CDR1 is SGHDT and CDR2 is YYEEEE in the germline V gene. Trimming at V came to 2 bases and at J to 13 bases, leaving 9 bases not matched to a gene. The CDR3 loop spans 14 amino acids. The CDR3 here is CASSFSRGPVPLHF. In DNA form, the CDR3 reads TGTGCCAGCAGCTTCTCTAGGGGGCCGGTGCCCCTCCACTTT.

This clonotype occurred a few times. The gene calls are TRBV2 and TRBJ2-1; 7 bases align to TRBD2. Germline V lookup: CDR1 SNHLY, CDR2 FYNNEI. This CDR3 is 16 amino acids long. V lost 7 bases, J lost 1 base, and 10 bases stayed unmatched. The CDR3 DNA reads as TGTGCCAGCATCATGAGGGAGGGGTCTTCCTACAATGAGCAGTTCTTC. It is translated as CASIMREGSSYNEQFF.

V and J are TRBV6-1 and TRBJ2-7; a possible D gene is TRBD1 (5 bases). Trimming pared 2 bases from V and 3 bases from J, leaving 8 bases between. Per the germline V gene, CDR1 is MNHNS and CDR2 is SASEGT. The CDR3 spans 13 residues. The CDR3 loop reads CASSENDSYEQYV. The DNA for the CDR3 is TGTGCCAGCAGTGAAAATGACAGCTACGAGCAGTACGTC.

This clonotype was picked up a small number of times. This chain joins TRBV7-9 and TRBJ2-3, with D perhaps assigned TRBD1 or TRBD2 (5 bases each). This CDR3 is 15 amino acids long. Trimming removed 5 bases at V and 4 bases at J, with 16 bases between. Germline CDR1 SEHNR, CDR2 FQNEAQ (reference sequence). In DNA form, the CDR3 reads TGTGCCAGCAGCCCTCGGGGCCTTGGGGCAGATACGCAGTATTTT. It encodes CASSPRGLGADTQYF.

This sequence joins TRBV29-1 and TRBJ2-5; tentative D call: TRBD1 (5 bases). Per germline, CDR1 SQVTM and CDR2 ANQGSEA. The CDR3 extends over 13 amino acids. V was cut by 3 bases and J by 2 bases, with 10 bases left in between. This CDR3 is CSVDRQYQETQYF. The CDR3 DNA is TGCAGCGTTGATAGACAGTATCAAGAGACCCAGTACTTC.

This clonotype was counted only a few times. CDR3 residues: CASSQDSRGVTEAFF. Written as DNA, the CDR3 is TGTGCCAGCAGCCAAGATTCCAGGGGAGTCACTGAAGCTTTCTTT. The chain carries TRBV4-2 and TRBJ1-1; D is perhaps TRBD1 (6 bases). With 0 bases removed from V and 4 bases from J, the gap between germline ends came to 12 bases. This CDR3 comprises 15 residues. Germline values: CDR1 LGHNA, CDR2 YNFKEQ.

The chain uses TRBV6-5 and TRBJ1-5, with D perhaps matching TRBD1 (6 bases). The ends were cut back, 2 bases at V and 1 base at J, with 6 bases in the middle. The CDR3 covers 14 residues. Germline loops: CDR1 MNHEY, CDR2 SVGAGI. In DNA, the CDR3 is TGTGCCAGCAGTTACGGGGGCAGCAATCAGCCCCAGCATTTT. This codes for CASSYGGSNQPQHF.

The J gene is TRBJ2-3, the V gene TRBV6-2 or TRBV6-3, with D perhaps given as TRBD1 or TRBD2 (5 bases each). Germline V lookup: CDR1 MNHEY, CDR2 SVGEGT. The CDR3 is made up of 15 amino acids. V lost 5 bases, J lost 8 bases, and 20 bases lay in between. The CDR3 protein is CASSHPLGRSSTQYF. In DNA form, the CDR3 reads TGTGCCAGCAGTCACCCTCTGGGACGGTCGAGTACGCAGTATTTT.